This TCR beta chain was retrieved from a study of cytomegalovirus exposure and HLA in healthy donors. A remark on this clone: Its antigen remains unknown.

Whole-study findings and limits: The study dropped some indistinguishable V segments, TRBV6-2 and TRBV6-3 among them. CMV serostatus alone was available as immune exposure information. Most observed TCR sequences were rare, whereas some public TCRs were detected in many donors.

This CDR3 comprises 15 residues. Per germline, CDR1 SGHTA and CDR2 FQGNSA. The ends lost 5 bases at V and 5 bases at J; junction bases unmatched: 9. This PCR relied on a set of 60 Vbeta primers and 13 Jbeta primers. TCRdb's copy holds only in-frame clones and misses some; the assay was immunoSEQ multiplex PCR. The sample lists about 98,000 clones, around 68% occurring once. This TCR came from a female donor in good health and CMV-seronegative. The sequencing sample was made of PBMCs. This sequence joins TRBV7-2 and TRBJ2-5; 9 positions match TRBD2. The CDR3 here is CASSRSGLARETQYF. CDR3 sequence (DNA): TGTGCCAGCAGCCGGTCGGGACTAGCTCGGGAGACCCAGTACTTC.